The 5 T cell receptor beta chains in this list originate from one sample, sequenced in a study of spatial heterogeneity in lung cancer. TCRdb used MiXCR to reprocess the 5' RACE reads, holding one entry per CDR3 protein. The profile shows about 13,000 distinct CDR3 sequences, more than 4.5% of them singletons. Time point of the sample: sample taken at primary tumor resection. Unsorted whole RNA from tumor, nontumor lung or frozen PBMC underwent sequencing. The sequencing here drew on lung tumor tissue, taken at surgery. The receptors come from a human donor with early-stage non-small cell lung cancer.

Ten or more counts support this clonotype. Within a library made for alpha chains, this beta chain is off target, and its count is uninformative. The chain couples TRBV7-2 to TRBJ1-1, with 11 bases fitting TRBD1. This CDR3 region has 13 residues. Trimming cost V 4 bases and J 11 bases; bases outside gene matches: 6. The germline CDR1 and CDR2 sequences are SGHTA and FQGNSA. The CDR3 DNA is TGTGCCAGCAGCTCGACGGACAGGGGGCCGGCTTTCTTT. Amino acids: CASSSTDRGPAFF. The full variable domain, with the rest looked up from reference TRBV7-2 and TRBJ1-1, is GAGVSQSPSNKVTEKGKDVELRCDPISGHTALYWYRQSLGQGLEFLIYFQGNSAPDKSGLPSDRFSAERTGGSVSTLTIQRTQQEDSAVYLCASSSTDRGPAFFGQGTRLTVV.

This clonotype was seen many times. With the library built for alpha chains, this beta chain is off target and its frequency is not meaningful. This rearrangement joins TRBV7-6 to TRBJ2-7, with D perhaps TRBD1 or TRBD2 (6 bases each). Trimming pared 4 bases from V and 2 bases from J, leaving 15 bases between. In germline, CDR1 is SGHVS, CDR2 FNYEAQ. This CDR3 has 15 residues. The DNA of the CDR3 is TGTGCCAGCAGCTCGCGGGGCAGGGGCGCCTACGAGCAGTACTTC. Amino acid sequence: CASSSRGRGAYEQYF. Supplemented by reference TRBV7-6 and TRBJ2-7, the full variable domain reads GAGVSQSPRYKVTKRGQDVALRCDPISGHVSLYWYRQALGQGPEFLTYFNYEAQQDKSGLPNDRFSAERPEGSISTLTIQRTEQRDSAMYRCASSSRGRGAYEQYFGPGTRLTVT.

This clonotype has ten or more counts. Being off target in a library aimed at alpha chains, this beta chain has a size of little meaning. CDR3 residues: CASSSRGEGAEAFF. The CDR3, as DNA: TGTGCCAGCAGCTCTAGGGGGGAGGGCGCTGAAGCTTTCTTT. V is TRBV7-9 and J is TRBJ1-1; a possible D gene is TRBD1 (6 bases). The germline gives CDR1 SEHNR, CDR2 FQNEAQ (reference sequence). Trimming removed 4 bases at V and 6 bases at J, with 15 bases between. This CDR3 has 14 amino acids.

This clonotype was detected ten times or more. This beta chain is a stray read from a library made for alpha chains; its abundance is not meaningful. The chain couples TRBV28 to TRBJ2-7; 9 bases fit TRBD2. CDR3 length: 13 residues. The trim removed 11 bases at V and 6 bases at J, leaving 11 bases unmatched. Germline V CDR1 and CDR2: MDHEN, SYDVKM. The CDR3 nucleotides are TGTGCCGTCTGTGGAGCGGGAGGTGGCGAGCAGTACGTC. Translation gives CAVCGAGGGEQYV.

This clonotype was recorded at least ten times. This beta chain represents an off-target read in a library built for alpha chains; its size is of limited meaning. In nucleotides, the CDR3 is TGCGCCAGCAGCTTACGGGACAACCCCACAGATACGCAGTATTTT. Encoded protein: CASSLRDNPTDTQYF. The V gene is TRBV5-1, the J gene TRBJ2-3, with D possibly being TRBD1 (6 bases). This CDR3 has 15 residues. Germline CDR1 reads SGHRS; CDR2 reads YFSETQ. V shed 2 bases and J shed 2 bases, with 12 bases lying between them.